This T cell receptor (beta chain) came from a study of T cells after yellow fever vaccination. Broader study findings: Within FACS-sorted repertoires, abundant clonotypes contaminating from the bulk population could be present.

Only a few counts were recorded for this clonotype. Its target is unknown. TCRdb reanalysed the 5' RACE reads using MiXCR and keeps one entry per CDR3 protein. The sample records some 320,000 distinct CDR3 sequences, roughly 8.7% being singletons. The receptor was derived from a man between 18 and 35 years old who received the YFV17D yellow fever vaccine. This specimen was PBMCs, taken on the day of the first yellow fever vaccination.

The CDR3 DNA follows: TGCGCCAGCAGCCAAGATCGGGGGGCTGGTGAAGCTTTCTTT. As protein: CASSQDRGAGEAFF. The rearrangement uses TRBV4-3 and TRBJ1-1; D perhaps matches TRBD1 (6 bases). Germline CDR1 is LGHNA and CDR2 is YSLEER. The CDR3 runs 14 residues. The V and J ends lost 0 bases and 7 bases respectively, with 12 bases between them.